This T cell receptor (beta chain) is drawn from a study of response to subunit inactivated influenza vaccine. TCRdb independently ran MiXCR on the RT-PCR reads; one entry per CDR3 protein. The table lists 180,000 or so distinct CDR3 sequences, about 12% of them singletons. As to this clonotype: This clone may be a read error of a much larger clone one base away.

These same records also appear under a second study, on T cells expressing NK-cell markers. Per that paper: UMI-tagged 5'RACE template switching yielded the TCR beta cDNA. Within the sequenced cohort of eight donors, seven exhibited HCMV seropositivity and one was seronegative. Whether the expanded NKG2C+ T cell clones recognized HCMV remained unclear.

The sequencing used CD8+ T cells sorted from PBMCs, collected about 13 days after vaccination. The sequence was collected from a man aged 50 or older who received an inactivated influenza vaccine.

CDR3 protein: CAGSESRGATDTQYF. The CDR3 nucleotides read TGTGCCGGCAGCGAATCCAGGGGGGCTACAGATACGCAGTATTTT. The J gene is TRBJ2-3, the V gene TRBV6-4; perhaps TRBD1 as D (7 bases). This CDR3 spans 15 amino acids. Germline CDR1 MRHNA, CDR2 SNTAGT.